The 27 T cell receptor beta chains below were found in one sample sequenced in a study of post-analysis software for immune sequencing data. Findings and caveats of the study: Controls showed lower frequencies than patients for a few TRBV segments, and TRBV5-6, TRBV5-1 and TRBV20-1 were among these.

Antigen specificity for these receptors is unknown. The authors incorporated unique molecular identifiers into the TCR beta cDNA libraries. TCRdb ran MiXCR on the PCR reads and lists one entry per CDR3 protein. This sample has hundreds of thousands of distinct CDR3 sequences; 44% occur once, and the top ten carry around 1.7%. The sequenced sample consisted of blood. These receptors came from a girl aged 5-17 years with multiple sclerosis.

The V call is TRBV12-3 or TRBV12-4, the J call TRBJ2-5; TRBD1 matches at 9 bases. V was clipped by 7 bases and J by 4 bases; unmatched bases: 10. The CDR3 contains 15 residues. The CDR3 region is CASTRGQGLRETQYF. The CDR3 DNA reads TGTGCCAGCACTAGGGGACAGGGATTGAGAGAGACCCAGTACTTC.

V gene TRBV10-3 combines with J gene TRBJ2-5, with D possibly matching TRBD1 (6 bases). V shed 10 bases and J shed 1 base, with 13 bases lying between them. This CDR3 contains 13 residues. Germline CDR1 is ENHRY and CDR2 is SYGVKD. The chain's CDR3 is CATVDSIQETQYF. The CDR3 DNA reads TGTGCCACCGTGGACAGTATCCAAGAGACCCAGTACTTC.

This clonotype was observed a single time. This chain connects TRBV6-6 to TRBJ2-5; 11 nucleotides match TRBD2. This CDR3 has 14 residues. Germline-derived CDR1 and CDR2 are MNHNY and SVGAGI (reference sequence). The CDR3 DNA reads as TGTGTCGGCACCTTAGCGGGGGGGCAGGAGACCCAGTACTTC. Protein: CVGTLAGGQETQYF.

This clonotype has a handful of counts. The V gene is TRBV7-9, the J gene TRBJ2-1; 8 bases fit TRBD2. Trimming cost V 0 bases and J 6 bases; bases outside gene matches: 4. Germline V CDR1 and CDR2: SEHNR, FQNEAQ (reference sequence). The CDR3 is 15 amino acids. CDR3 DNA sequence: TGTGCCAGCAGCTTAGCCGGGGGGGTTATCAATGAGCAGTTCTTC. Translating it yields CASSLAGGVINEQFF.

This clonotype turned up a few times. CDR3 sequence (DNA): TGCAGTGCTAGGGCCCAAGGGCGAAATGAGCAGTTCTTC. It encodes CSARAQGRNEQFF. The V gene is TRBV20-1, the J gene TRBJ2-1; unclear D gene. CDR3 size: 13 residues. Trimming removed 3 bases from V and 7 bases from J, with 13 bases in between. The germline V gene has CDR1 DFQATT and CDR2 SNEGSKA (reference sequence).

The chain carries TRBV19 and TRBJ1-5; tentative D call: TRBD1 (5 bases). The CDR3 consists of 19 residues. Germline V gene lookup returns CDR1 LNHDA and CDR2 SQIVND (reference sequence). V gave up 3 bases and J gave up 2 bases, with 23 bases separating them. The CDR3 DNA sequence: TGTGCCAGTAGTATTAGGGGCAGGAGGTTGATAAGTGGCAATCAGCCCCAGCATTTT. Amino acids: CASSIRGRRLISGNQPQHF.

V gene TRBV6-5 combines with J gene TRBJ2-3, with 7 bases that match TRBD1. Germline CDR1 and CDR2: MNHEY and SVGAGI. V lost 2 bases, J lost 4 bases, and 9 bases stayed unmatched. The CDR3 runs to 16 residues. CDR3 nucleotides: TGTGCCAGCAGTTACCTTTTCCGACAGGGCCCAGATACGCAGTATTTT. Translated: CASSYLFRQGPDTQYF.

This chain joins TRBV6-5 and TRBJ1-1; tentatively, D is TRBD1 (6 bases). This CDR3 is 13 amino acids long. The germline V gene has CDR1 MNHEY and CDR2 SVGAGI. V shed 2 bases and J shed 6 bases, with 10 bases lying between them. Written as DNA, the CDR3 is TGTGCCAGCAGTTACGGGACACTAGCTGAAGCTTTCTTT. Translating it yields CASSYGTLAEAFF.

This chain uses TRBV29-1 with TRBJ1-2, with 7 bases identical to TRBD1. This CDR3 has 12 amino acids. V gave up 7 bases and J gave up 9 bases; unmatched junction bases: 11. Germline values: CDR1 SQVTM, CDR2 ANQGSEA. The CDR3 nucleotides read TGCAGCGGGCTCGGACAGGAAGAGAGCTACACCTTC. Its protein is CSGLGQEESYTF.

This clonotype was counted once. The chain joins TRBV7-6 to TRBJ2-7; D uncertain. Looked up from germline, CDR1 is SGHVS and CDR2 is FNYEAQ. This CDR3 is built from 15 residues. Trimming cost V 3 bases and J 7 bases, with 19 bases left between them. CDR3 residues: CASSLSSFVGNEQYF. The CDR3 nucleotides are TGTGCCAGCAGCTTGTCGTCATTTGTAGGGAATGAGCAGTACTTC. Looking up the rest from reference TRBV7-6 and TRBJ2-7 gives the full variable domain: GAGVSQSPRYKVTKRGQDVALRCDPISGHVSLYWYRQALGQGPEFLTYFNYEAQQDKSGLPNDRFSAERPEGSISTLTIQRTEQRDSAMYRCASSLSSFVGNEQYFGPGTRLTVT.

The rearrangement links TRBV4-2 to TRBJ2-3; D may be TRBD2 (5 bases). The CDR3 is 14 amino acids. Trimming pared 3 bases from V and 2 bases from J, leaving 9 bases between. CDR1 is LGHNA and CDR2 is YNFKEQ in the germline V gene. The CDR3 loop reads CASSQGRYTDTQYF. DNA of the CDR3: TGTGCCAGCAGCCAGGGGAGATACACAGATACGCAGTATTTT.

This clonotype was observed a handful of times. The chain employs TRBV5-1 and TRBJ2-5; D remains unclear. The CDR3 loop spans 16 amino acids. V lost 0 bases to trimming and J lost 2 bases, with 14 bases between them. Germline assignment: CDR1 SGHRS and CDR2 YFSETQ. Here the CDR3 reads CASSLDPNPGQETQYF. The CDR3 DNA follows: TGCGCCAGCAGCTTGGACCCCAACCCAGGTCAAGAGACCCAGTACTTC.

This clonotype was seen only a few times. One end of the junction is discordant with germline, which a read error may explain. The chain links TRBV7-7 to TRBJ2-3; 9 positions agree with TRBD2. CDR1 is SSHAT and CDR2 is FNYEAQ in the germline V gene (reference sequence). The CDR3 consists of 14 residues. Here the CDR3 reads CASSLAGAVDTQYF. The CDR3 DNA sequence: TGTGCTAGCAGCTTAGCGGGAGCGGTAGATACGCAGTATTTT.

The gene calls are TRBV7-6 and TRBJ1-5; D unclear. Germline V lookup: CDR1 SGHVS, CDR2 FNYEAQ. Trimming shortened V by 0 bases and J by 9 bases, and 9 bases separated the two germline ends. CDR3 size: 13 residues. CDR3 sequence (DNA): TGTGCCAGCAGCTTAGCCTATCAGCGGCCCCAGCATTTT. It specifies CASSLAYQRPQHF.

A note on this clonotype: A read error may produce the germline difference seen at one junction end. This sequence joins TRBV7-2 and TRBJ2-2; 11 bases agree with TRBD2. The germline V gene encodes CDR1 SGHTA and CDR2 FQGNSA. The CDR3 is 17 residues long. The DNA for the CDR3 is TGTGCCAGCAGCCGCACCGCTAGCGGGGGGAACACCGGGGAGCGGTTTTTT. Its protein is CASSRTASGGNTGERFF.

The chain recombines TRBV29-1 with TRBJ2-1; weak D call: TRBD1 (5 bases). Trimming shortened V by 4 bases and J by 9 bases, and 19 bases separated the two germline ends. This CDR3 comprises 14 residues. Per germline, CDR1 SQVTM and CDR2 ANQGSEA. This chain's CDR3 is CSVVTVSLASEQFF. The CDR3 bases are TGCAGCGTTGTGACAGTTTCTTTAGCCAGTGAGCAGTTCTTC.

In the case of this clonotype: One end of the junction is discordant with germline, which a read error may explain. V and J are TRBV28 and TRBJ2-3; 10 bases line up with TRBD1. The CDR3 length is 15 residues. Germline V lookup: CDR1 MDHEN, CDR2 SYDVKM. The CDR3 protein is CASSPGQGPTGTQYF. CDR3 nucleotide sequence: TGTGCCAGCAGTCCGGGACAGGGGCCCACAGGTACGCAGTATTTT.

The chain couples TRBV12-3 or TRBV12-4 to TRBJ1-1, with D tentatively TRBD1 (6 bases). This CDR3 is 14 amino acids long. V was cut by 8 bases and J by 4 bases, with 17 bases left in between. The chain's CDR3 is CASAQTGIFTEAFF. The CDR3 nucleotides read TGTGCCAGCGCCCAAACAGGGATTTTCACTGAAGCTTTCTTT.

V and J are TRBV9 and TRBJ2-7; the match to TRBD1 covers 8 bases. The germline V gene has CDR1 SGDLS and CDR2 YYNGEE. CDR3 size: 13 residues. Losses at the gene ends were 5 bases for V and 5 bases for J; bases not matched to a gene: 6. The CDR3 coding sequence is TGTGCCAGCAGTGATCTACAGGGGGACGAGCAGTACTTC. Its protein is CASSDLQGDEQYF.

The CDR3 DNA reads as TGTGCCAGCAGCTCAAGCGATCTCCGCAATGAGCAGTTCTTC. This encodes CASSSSDLRNEQFF. J is TRBJ2-1 and V is TRBV7-2; D call uncertain. The length of the CDR3 is 14 residues. Germline V lookup: CDR1 SGHTA, CDR2 FQGNSA. V was cut by 4 bases and J by 6 bases, with 13 bases left in between.

Concerning this clonotype: The junction and the germline gene differ at one end; a read error may be behind it. The chain employs TRBV7-2 and TRBJ2-1; maybe TRBD2 (7 bases). This CDR3 has 16 residues. Per germline, CDR1 SGHTA and CDR2 FQGNSA. The CDR3, as DNA: TGTGCCAGCAGCCCCATCGGTCGGGGGGCGTACAATAAGCAGTTCTTC. It specifies CASSPIGRGAYNKQFF.

Only a few counts were recorded for this clonotype. The V gene is TRBV20-1, the J gene TRBJ1-1, with 8 bases identical to TRBD1. The V segment lost 6 bases and the J segment 1 base; nucleotides outside the gene matches: 7. The CDR3 runs to 14 residues. CDR1 and CDR2 from the germline V gene are DFQATT and SNEGSKA (reference sequence). The CDR3 region has the DNA TGCAGTGCCCCGAGGACAGGGCGGAACACTGAAGCTTTCTTT. Translation gives CSAPRTGRNTEAFF.

CDR3 nucleotide sequence: TGTGCCAGCAGTCAGACTAGCATCGATACGCAGTATTTT. It codes for CASSQTSIDTQYF. V and J are TRBV6-2 or TRBV6-3 and TRBJ2-3, with 7 bases fitting TRBD2. V shed 5 bases, J shed 6 bases, and the junction held 5 bases outside the gene matches. The CDR3 consists of 13 residues. CDR1 and CDR2 (germline): MNHEY, SVGEGT.

This sequence joins TRBV20-1 and TRBJ2-3; 7 bases map to TRBD1. Losses at the gene ends were 0 bases for V and 1 base for J; bases not matched to a gene: 7. Germline loops: CDR1 DFQATT, CDR2 SNEGSKA (reference sequence). CDR3 size: 16 residues. The CDR3 region is CSARDYRTGRTDTQYF. CDR3 bases: TGCAGTGCTAGAGACTATAGGACAGGACGCACAGATACGCAGTATTTT.

This chain links TRBV20-1 with TRBJ1-5; D might be TRBD1 (5 bases). Trimming took 1 base from V and 0 from J, leaving 19 bases between them. Germline CDR1 is DFQATT and CDR2 is SNEGSKA (reference sequence). The CDR3 is made up of 18 amino acids. The CDR3 bases are TGCAGTGCTAGAGGGGACCCAGGCAGGTCCTATAGCAATCAGCCCCAGCATTTT. Translated: CSARGDPGRSYSNQPQHF.

The chain recombines TRBV4-2 with TRBJ2-5, with D possibly TRBD2 on 6 matching bases. The better agreement between TRBJ2-7 and the DNA end casts doubt on the J call. Germline V gene lookup returns CDR1 LGHNA and CDR2 YNFKEQ. The CDR3 loop spans 16 amino acids. The CDR3 loop is CASSQTAGLSFREQYF. CDR3 in DNA: TGTGCCAGCAGCCAGACAGCGGGCCTGTCGTTCCGCGAGCAGTACTTC.

This clonotype has just a few counts. V and J are TRBV7-9 and TRBJ1-5; 8 bases align to TRBD1. The V and J ends lost 1 base and 6 bases, in that order; junction bases with no gene match: 2. The CDR3 contains 14 residues. CDR1 and CDR2 (germline): SEHNR, FQNEAQ (reference sequence). This CDR3 is CASSLGTGFQPQHF. The CDR3 DNA reads as TGTGCCAGCAGCTTAGGGACAGGGTTTCAGCCCCAGCATTTT.